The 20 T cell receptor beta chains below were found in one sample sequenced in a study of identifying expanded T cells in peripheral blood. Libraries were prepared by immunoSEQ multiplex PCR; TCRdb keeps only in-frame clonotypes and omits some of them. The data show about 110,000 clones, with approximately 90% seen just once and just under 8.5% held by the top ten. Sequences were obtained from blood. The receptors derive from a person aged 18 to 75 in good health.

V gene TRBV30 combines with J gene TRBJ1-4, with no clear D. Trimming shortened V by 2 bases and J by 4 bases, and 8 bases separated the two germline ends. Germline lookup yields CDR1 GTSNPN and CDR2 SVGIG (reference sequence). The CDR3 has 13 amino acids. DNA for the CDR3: TGTGCCTGGAGTAGGCCCGATAATGAAAAACTGTTTTTT. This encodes CAWSRPDNEKLFF. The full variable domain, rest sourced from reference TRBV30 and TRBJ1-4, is SQTIHQWPATLVQPVGSPLSLECTVEGTSNPNLYWYRQAAGRGLQLLFYSVGIGQISSEVPQNLSASRPQDRQFILSSKKLLLSDSGFYLCAWSRPDNEKLFFGSGTQLSVL.

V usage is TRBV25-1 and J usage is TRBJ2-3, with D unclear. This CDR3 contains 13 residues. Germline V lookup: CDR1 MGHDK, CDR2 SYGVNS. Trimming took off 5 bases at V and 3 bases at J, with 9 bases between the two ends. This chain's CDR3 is CASSSALTDTQYF. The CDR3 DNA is TGTGCCAGCAGTTCCGCCTTAACAGATACGCAGTATTTT. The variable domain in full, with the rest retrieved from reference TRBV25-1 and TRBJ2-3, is EADIYQTPRYLVIGTGKKITLECSQTMGHDKMYWYQQDPGMELHLIHYSYGVNSTEKGDLSSESTVSRIRTEHFPLTLESARPSHTSQYLCASSSALTDTQYFGPGTRLTVL.

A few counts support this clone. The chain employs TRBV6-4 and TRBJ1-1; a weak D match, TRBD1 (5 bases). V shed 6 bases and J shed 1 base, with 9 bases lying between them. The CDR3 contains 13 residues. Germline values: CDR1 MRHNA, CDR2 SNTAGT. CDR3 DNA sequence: TGTGCCAGCAGCGAGACAGAGAACACTGAAGCTTTCTTT. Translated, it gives CASSETENTEAFF.

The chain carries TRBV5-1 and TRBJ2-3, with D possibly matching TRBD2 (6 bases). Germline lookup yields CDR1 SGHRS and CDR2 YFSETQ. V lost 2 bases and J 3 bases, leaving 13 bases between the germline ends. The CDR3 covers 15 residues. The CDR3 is CASSFGAGRTDTQYF. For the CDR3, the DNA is TGCGCCAGCAGCTTCGGGGCAGGGAGGACAGATACGCAGTATTTT.

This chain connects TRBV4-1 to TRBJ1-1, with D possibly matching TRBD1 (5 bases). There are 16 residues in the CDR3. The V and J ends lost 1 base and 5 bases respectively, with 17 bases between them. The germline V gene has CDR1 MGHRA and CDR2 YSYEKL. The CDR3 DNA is TGCGCCAGCAGCCAAGCCACAGGTGACTATGCTACTGAAGCTTTCTTT. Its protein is CASSQATGDYATEAFF.

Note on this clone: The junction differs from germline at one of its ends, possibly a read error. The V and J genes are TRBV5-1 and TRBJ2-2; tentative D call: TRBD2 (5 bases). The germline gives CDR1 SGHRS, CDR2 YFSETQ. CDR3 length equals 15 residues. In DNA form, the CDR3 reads TGCGCCAGCAGCTTGTTATCCGGGAACCCCGGGGAGCTGTTTTTT. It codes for CASSLLSGNPGELFF.

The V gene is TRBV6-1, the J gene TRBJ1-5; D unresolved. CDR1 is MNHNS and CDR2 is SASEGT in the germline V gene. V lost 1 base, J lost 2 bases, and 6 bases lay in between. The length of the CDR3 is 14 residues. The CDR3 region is CASSEVYGNQPQHF. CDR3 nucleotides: TGTGCCAGCAGTGAAGTGTACGGCAATCAGCCCCAGCATTTT.

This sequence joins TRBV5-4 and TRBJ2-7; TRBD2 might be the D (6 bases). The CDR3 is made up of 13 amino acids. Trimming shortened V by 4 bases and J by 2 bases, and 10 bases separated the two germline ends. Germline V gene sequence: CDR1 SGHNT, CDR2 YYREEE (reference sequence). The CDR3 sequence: CASSKEGPYEQYF. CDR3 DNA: TGTGCCAGCAGCAAGGAGGGACCCTACGAGCAGTACTTC.

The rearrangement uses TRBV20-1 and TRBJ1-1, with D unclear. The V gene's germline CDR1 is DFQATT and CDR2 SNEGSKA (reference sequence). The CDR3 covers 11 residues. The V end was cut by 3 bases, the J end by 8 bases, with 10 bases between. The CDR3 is CSASRVHEAFF. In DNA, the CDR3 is TGCAGTGCTAGTCGGGTCCACGAAGCTTTCTTT.

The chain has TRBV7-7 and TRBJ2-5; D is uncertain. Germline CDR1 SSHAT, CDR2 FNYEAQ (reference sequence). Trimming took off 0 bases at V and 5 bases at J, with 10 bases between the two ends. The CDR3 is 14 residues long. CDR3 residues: CASSLAGLGETQYF. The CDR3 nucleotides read TGTGCCAGCAGCTTAGCTGGGCTAGGGGAGACCCAGTACTTC.

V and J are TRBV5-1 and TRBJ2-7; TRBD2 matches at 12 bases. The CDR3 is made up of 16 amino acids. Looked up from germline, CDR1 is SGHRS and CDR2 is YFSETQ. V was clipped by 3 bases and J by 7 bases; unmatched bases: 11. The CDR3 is CASSSPAFGLAGEQYF. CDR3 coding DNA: TGCGCCAGCAGCTCACCCGCCTTTGGACTAGCGGGAGAGCAGTACTTC.

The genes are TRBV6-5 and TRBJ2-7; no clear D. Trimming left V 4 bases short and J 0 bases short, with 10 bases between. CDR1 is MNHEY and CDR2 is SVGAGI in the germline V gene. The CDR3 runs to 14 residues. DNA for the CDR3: TGTGCCAGCAGTTTAGGTGGAAGCTCCTACGAGCAGTACTTC. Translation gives CASSLGGSSYEQYF.

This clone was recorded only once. The CDR3 nucleotides read TGCGCCAGCAGCCTATGGACAGGGTGGGAGGAAAAACTGTTTTTT. It encodes CASSLWTGWEEKLFF. The chain joins TRBV5-1 to TRBJ1-4, with 8 nucleotides matching TRBD1. CDR1 is SGHRS and CDR2 is YFSETQ in the germline V gene. CDR3 length equals 15 residues. Trimming took 4 bases from V and 8 from J; bases not matched to a gene: 10. Together with reference TRBV5-1 and TRBJ1-4, the CDR3 gives the full variable domain: KAGVTQTPRYLIKTRGQQVTLSCSPISGHRSVSWYQQTPGQGLQFLFEYFSETQRNKGNFPGRFSGRQFSNSRSEMNVSTLELGDSALYLCASSLWTGWEEKLFFGSGTQLSVL.

The CDR3 is CSVEGDQETQYF. DNA of the CDR3: TGCAGCGTTGAAGGGGACCAAGAGACCCAGTACTTC. The chain employs TRBV29-1 and TRBJ2-5; D gene ambiguous. This CDR3 region has 12 residues. V shed 1 base and J shed 0 bases, with 3 bases lying between them. The V gene's germline CDR1 is SQVTM and CDR2 ANQGSEA.

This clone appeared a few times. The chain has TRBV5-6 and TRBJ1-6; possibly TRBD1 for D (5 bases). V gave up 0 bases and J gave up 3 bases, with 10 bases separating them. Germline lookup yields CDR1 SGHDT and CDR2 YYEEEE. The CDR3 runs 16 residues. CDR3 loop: CASSLARGNYNSPLHF. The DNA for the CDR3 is TGTGCCAGCAGCTTGGCGCGGGGGAACTATAATTCACCCCTCCACTTT.

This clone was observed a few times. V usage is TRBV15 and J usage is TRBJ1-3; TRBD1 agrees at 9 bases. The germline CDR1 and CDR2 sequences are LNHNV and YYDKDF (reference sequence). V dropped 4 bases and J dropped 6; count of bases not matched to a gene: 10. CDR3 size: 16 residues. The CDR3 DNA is TGTGCCACCAGCATATACAGGGGGCTAATGGAAAACACCATATATTTT. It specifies CATSIYRGLMENTIYF.

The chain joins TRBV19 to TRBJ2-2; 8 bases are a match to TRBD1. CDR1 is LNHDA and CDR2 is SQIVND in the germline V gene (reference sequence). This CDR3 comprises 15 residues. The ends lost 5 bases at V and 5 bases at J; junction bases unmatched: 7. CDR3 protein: CASSVTGGRTGELFF. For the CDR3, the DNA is TGTGCCAGTAGTGTCACAGGGGGGAGAACCGGGGAGCTGTTTTTT. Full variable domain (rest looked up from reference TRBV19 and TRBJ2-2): DGGITQSPKYLFRKEGQNVTLSCEQNLNHDAMYWYRQDPGQGLRLIYYSQIVNDFQKGDIAEGYSVSREKKESFPLTVTSAQKNPTAFYLCASSVTGGRTGELFFGEGSRLTVL.

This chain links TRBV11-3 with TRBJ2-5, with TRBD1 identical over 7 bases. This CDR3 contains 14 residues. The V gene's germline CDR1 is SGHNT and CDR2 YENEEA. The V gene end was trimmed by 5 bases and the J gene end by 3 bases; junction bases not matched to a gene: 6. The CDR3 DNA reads TGTGCCAGCAGCGAGGGACAGCGTAAAGAGACCCAGTACTTC. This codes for CASSEGQRKETQYF.

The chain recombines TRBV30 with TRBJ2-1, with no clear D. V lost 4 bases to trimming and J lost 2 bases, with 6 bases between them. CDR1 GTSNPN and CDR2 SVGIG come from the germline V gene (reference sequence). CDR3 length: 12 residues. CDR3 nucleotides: TGTGCCTGGACCGTCACCTACAATGAGCAGTTCTTC. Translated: CAWTVTYNEQFF.

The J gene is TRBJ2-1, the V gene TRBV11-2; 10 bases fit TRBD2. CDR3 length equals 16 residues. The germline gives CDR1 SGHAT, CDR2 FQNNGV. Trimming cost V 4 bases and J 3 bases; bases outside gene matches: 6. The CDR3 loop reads CASSSHSSGGYNEQFF. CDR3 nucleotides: TGTGCCAGCAGCTCTCACTCTAGCGGGGGCTACAATGAGCAGTTCTTC.